The clone carrying this TCR beta chain was recorded only once. Its cognate antigen is unknown. The CDR3 has 17 amino acids. With 0 bases removed from V and 6 bases from J, the gap between germline ends came to 18 bases. The germline CDR1 and CDR2 sequences are MGHRA and YSYEKL. This sample is drawn from a study of cytomegalovirus exposure and HLA in healthy donors. Findings of the study overall: There were about 160 TCR beta chains listed as cytomegalovirus-associated. Most TCR sequences proved rare, with some public TCRs found in many donors.

The donors were members of the validation cohort, which comprised 120 subjects and was separate from the first cohort of 666 subjects. Libraries were prepared by immunoSEQ multiplex PCR; TCRdb keeps only in-frame clonotypes and omits some of them. Of over 85,000 clones detected, 88% appear once; the ten largest clones hold approximately 1.5%. This receptor was identified in a woman aged 30 to 39 in good health and CMV-seropositive. The sequencing sample was made of PBMCs. The chain couples TRBV4-1 to TRBJ2-1, with D maybe TRBD2 (6 bases). CDR3 region: CASSQDRNGVGGNEQFF. The CDR3 bases are TGCGCCAGCAGCCAAGATAGGAACGGGGTGGGAGGCAATGAGCAGTTCTTC.